The TCR beta chain described here comes from a study of T cell responses to AZD1222 COVID-19 vaccine. In the study overall: It was second doses at about 4 or about 12 weeks that were pooled.

Sequencing was performed with immunoSEQ multiplex PCR; in TCRdb, only in-frame clones are kept and a portion is missing. The table includes some 170,000 clones, 85% to 95% detected once. The junction had 5 bases not matched to a gene; V was cut back by 3 bases and J by 2 bases. CDR1 and CDR2 from the germline V gene are SGHAT and FQNNGV. The CDR3 totals 15 residues. The receptor was derived from an adult in good health. The V call is TRBV11-2, the J call TRBJ2-7; 9 bases match TRBD2. The sequencing used peripheral blood, collected on day 0 of AZD1222 vaccination. The CDR3: CASSLGLAGTYEQYF. The CDR3 DNA follows: TGTGCCAGCAGCTTGGGGCTAGCGGGAACCTACGAGCAGTACTTC.